This T cell receptor (beta chain) was identified in a study of T cell repertoires in cytomegalovirus infection. Study details: As its CMV epitopes, the study selected recently identified HLA-C-restricted and well-studied HLA-B-restricted targets. Public TCR beta signatures indicated both CMV infection and matching HLA type. The study's findings and limits: Carriers of CMV and the relevant HLA type were discriminated by public TCR beta frequency. CMV-specific TCR beta clonotypes restricted by HLA-C dominated the ex vivo response.

Trimming pared 3 bases from V and 3 bases from J, leaving 11 bases between. CDR3 length equals 14 residues. The V gene's germline CDR1 is LNHDA and CDR2 SQIVND (reference sequence). TCRdb redid the calling of the reads with MiXCR, one entry per CDR3 protein. The sample has approximately 910,000 distinct CDR3 sequences; approximately 33% are singletons. Details on this clonotype: The target antigen is unknown.

The chain combines TRBV19 with TRBJ1-1; D possibly corresponds to TRBD1 (5 bases). The sample consisted of cultured CD8+ T cells from PBMCs, taken from culture after CMV antigen stimulation. This receptor was identified in a human donor in good health (CMV status not recorded). Some clones in this sample may be carry-over from other donors' samples. This CDR3 reads CASSMYGGDTEAFF. In nucleotides, the CDR3 is TGTGCCAGTAGTATGTATGGGGGAGACACTGAAGCTTTCTTT.